This T cell receptor beta chain was observed in a study of T-cell reconstitution after alpha-beta-depleted transplantation in children. The CDR3 is 17 amino acids. This clonotype was seen only a few times. A library of TCRbeta sequences, prepared with unique molecular identifiers, was generated. Using its own MiXCR run on the PCR reads, TCRdb lists one record per CDR3 protein. The data show 7,500 to 8,500 distinct CDR3 sequences, about 30% seen once. This receptor was obtained from a boy younger than two who had a stem cell transplant for SCID, so the T cells may come from the graft donor. This material consisted of peripheral blood, taken 60 days after TCRalphabeta/CD19-depleted stem cell transplant. The genes are TRBV12-2 and TRBJ2-2; the table's D call of TRBD2 was not tested on the DNA. TRBV12-2 is termed a pseudogene. The CDR3 reads CASRPARRRVGTGELFF. The CDR3 nucleotides are TGTGCAAGTCGCCCCGCCCGCCGCAGGGTGGGCACCGGGGAGCTGTTTTTT.